This T cell receptor beta chain was sequenced during a study of a mutant IDH1 vaccine in newly diagnosed glioma. Study in general: Treated patients were roughly 62% male, about 38% female, mean age approximately 42 years.

About this clone: Antigen specificity is unknown. One junction end does not reproduce the germline sequence, and a read error may be involved.

Germline loops: CDR1 SSHAT, CDR2 FNYEAQ (reference sequence). The CDR3 runs 15 residues. The time point was: week 47, end of study. A 20-mer mutant IDH1 peptide at 300 ug was injected subcutaneously with topical imiquimod. Clones were sequenced by immunoSEQ multiplex PCR, and TCRdb holds only the in-frame ones, with some missing. Among fewer than 95,000 clones, roughly 77% were seen once, and the ten largest hold about 5.7%. This chain links TRBV7-7 with TRBJ1-4; maybe TRBD1 (5 bases). The source was PBMCs, collected from a glioma patient whose treatment included an IDH1 peptide vaccine. The TCR comes from a middle-aged man with glioma. This CDR3 reads CASSLGTGRGEKLFF. CDR3 DNA: TGTGCTAGCAGCCTCGGGACGGGCCGGGGGGAAAAACTGTTTTTT.